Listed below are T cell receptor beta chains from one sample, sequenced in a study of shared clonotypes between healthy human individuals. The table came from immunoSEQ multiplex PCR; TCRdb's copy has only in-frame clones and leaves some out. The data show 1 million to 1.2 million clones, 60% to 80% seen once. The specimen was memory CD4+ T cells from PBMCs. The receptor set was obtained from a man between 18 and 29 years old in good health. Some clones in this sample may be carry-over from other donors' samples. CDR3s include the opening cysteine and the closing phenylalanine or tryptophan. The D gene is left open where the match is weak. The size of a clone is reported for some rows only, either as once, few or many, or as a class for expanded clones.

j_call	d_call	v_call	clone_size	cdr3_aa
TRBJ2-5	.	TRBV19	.	CASSIGSQETQYF
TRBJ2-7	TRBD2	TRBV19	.	CASSISLAGGEQYF
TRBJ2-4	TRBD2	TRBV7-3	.	CASSAGVGGGIQYF
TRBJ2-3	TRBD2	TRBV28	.	CASSSWTSGRADTQYF
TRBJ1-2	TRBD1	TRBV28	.	CASITDRGSGYTF
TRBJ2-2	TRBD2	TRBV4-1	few	CASSQLTSGRNTGELFF
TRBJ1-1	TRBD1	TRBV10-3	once	CAISTRGTEAFF
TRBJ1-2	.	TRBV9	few	CASGLPQDGYTF
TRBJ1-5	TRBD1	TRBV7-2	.	CASSTRQGAGQPQHF
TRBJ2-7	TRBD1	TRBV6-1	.	CASTFYRDSSYEQYF
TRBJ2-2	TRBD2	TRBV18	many	CASSPRRDYNTGELFF
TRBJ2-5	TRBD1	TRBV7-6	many	CASRPGTGDARTQYF
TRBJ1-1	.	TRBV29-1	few	CSVVGGNTEAFF
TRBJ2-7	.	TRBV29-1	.	CSVTLGAYEQYF
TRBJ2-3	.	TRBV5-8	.	CVSFPSWRVDTQYF
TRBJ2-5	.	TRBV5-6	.	CASSTARGGETQYF
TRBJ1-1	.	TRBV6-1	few	CASSEFGGNTEAFF
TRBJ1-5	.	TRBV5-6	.	CASSLSSSNQPQHF
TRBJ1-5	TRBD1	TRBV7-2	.	CASSLGQNQPQHF
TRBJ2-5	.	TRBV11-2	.	CASSLQYVEETQYF
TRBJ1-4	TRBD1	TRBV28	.	CASYDREREKLFF
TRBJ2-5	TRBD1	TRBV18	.	CASSTTGTGGSETQYF
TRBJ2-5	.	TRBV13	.	CASSLEKSPQETQYF
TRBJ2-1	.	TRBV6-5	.	CASRAVGAGDNEQFF
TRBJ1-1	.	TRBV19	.	CATHPPWSTEAFF